This record concerns one T cell receptor (beta chain) sequence. Its antigen is currently unknown. Only in-frame clones appear in the TCRdb table, and some are missing; sequencing was by immunoSEQ multiplex PCR. Seen here are roughly 500,000 clones, around 88% observed once, and the top ten hold about 13%. This sample was taken from a study of Ad26.COV2.S vaccination and SARS-CoV-2 variants. Study information: Donor was assigned to the Ad26.COV2.S arm of trial COV1001. Intramuscularly, Ad26.COV2.S was given either once or twice, 56 days apart.

Specified treatment: around 19 received Ad26.COV2.S at low or high dose, single or two shots; about 5 received placebo; per-sample allocation not given. Day 63 following the first vaccine or placebo injection was when the samples were taken. Whoever gave the sample was an adult aged 18-55 years in Boston. Regarding the study as a whole: Spike-specific TCR breadth ran higher among vaccine recipients than placebo recipients.

Germline-derived CDR1 and CDR2 are SGHTA and FQGNSA. The junction had 8 bases not matched to a gene; V was cut back by 5 bases and J by 13 bases. The CDR3 has 14 amino acids. The input for sequencing was peripheral blood, taken in a trial of Ad26.COV2.S vaccine versus placebo. The chain uses TRBV7-2 and TRBJ2-1, with TRBD2 matching 13 bases. The clonotype originates from a person aged 18-65 years who received the Ad26.COV2.S COVID-19 vaccine or a placebo. CDR3 DNA: TGTGCCAGCAGCGCAGGACTAGCGGGAGACAAACAGTTCTTC. It encodes CASSAGLAGDKQFF.